These T cell receptor beta chains were read from a single sample in a study of blood T cell repertoires in COVID-19. Here immunoSEQ multiplex PCR was the method, and the copy in TCRdb shows in-frame clones only, minus some. The sample has roughly 260,000 clones; 90% to 95% are singletons. Sequenced input: PBMCs or T cells enriched from blood (not recorded which). Every receptor here comes from a human donor in a cohort exposed to, infected with or recovered from COVID-19 (not recorded which). The donor label of this sample is uncertain. CDR3s include the opening cysteine and the closing phenylalanine or tryptophan. A D gene is named only where the DNA matches it firmly. Clone size is given for some rows only: seen once, a few or many times, or a class if the clone is expanded.

TRBV5-4	TRBJ1-1	TRBD1	once	CASSVGQGVSNTEAFF	TGTGCCAGCAGCGTGGGACAGGGGGTTTCGAACACTGAAGCTTTCTTT
TRBV7-2	TRBJ2-7	.	.	CASSLGPSTGILPYEQYF	TGTGCCAGCAGCTTAGGCCCATCTACCGGGATATTACCCTACGAGCAGTACTTC
TRBV7-9	TRBJ2-3	TRBD1	.	CASSSPDRASTDTQYF	TGTGCCAGCAGCTCGCCGGACAGGGCCAGCACAGATACGCAGTATTTT
TRBV10-3	TRBJ1-4	.	once	CARSLTNEKLFF	TGTGCAAGGAGCCTAACTAATGAAAAACTGTTTTTT
TRBV10-3	TRBJ1-1	.	.	CAISGNFGGIEAFF	TGTGCCATCAGTGGAAATTTCGGGGGGATTGAAGCTTTCTTT
TRBV19	TRBJ2-1	.	.	CASSHSYNEQFF	TGTGCCAGTAGTCACAGCTACAATGAGCAGTTCTTC
TRBV23-1	TRBJ2-6	.	.	CASSHDSSSGANVLTF	TGCGCCAGCAGTCACGACTCGAGCTCTGGGGCCAACGTCCTGACTTTC
TRBV19	TRBJ2-7	.	.	CASSQTGISYEQYF	TGTGCCAGTTCGCAGACGGGGATCTCCTACGAGCAGTACTTC
TRBV5-4	TRBJ2-4	.	once	CASSGAGAKNIQYF	TGTGCCAGCAGCGGAGCGGGTGCCAAAAACATTCAGTACTTC
TRBV18	TRBJ2-3	.	.	CASSNGVSTDTQYF	TGTGCCAGCTCAAACGGGGTGAGCACAGATACGCAGTATTTT
TRBV9	TRBJ1-1	TRBD1	.	CASSVGQVGYTEAFF	TGTGCCAGCAGCGTTGGACAGGTCGGGTACACTGAAGCTTTCTTT
TRBV2	TRBJ1-1	.	.	CASSGITGFVNTEAFF	TGTGCCAGCAGTGGGATTACAGGGTTCGTGAACACTGAAGCTTTCTTT
TRBV5-6	TRBJ2-1	.	.	CASSFSADSYNEQFF	TGTGCCAGCAGCTTCTCAGCGGACTCCTACAATGAGCAGTTCTTC
TRBV6-5	TRBJ1-1	.	.	CASSYPGTPGEAFF	TGTGCCAGCAGTTACCCCGGGACTCCCGGTGAAGCTTTCTTT
TRBV2	TRBJ2-3	TRBD2	.	CASKTSGGAADTQYF	TGTGCCAGCAAGACTAGCGGGGGGGCAGCAGATACGCAGTATTTT
TRBV7-8	TRBJ2-6	.	.	CASSSSVVSGANVLTF	TGTGCCAGCAGCTCCTCTGTCGTGTCTGGGGCCAACGTCCTGACTTTC
TRBV30	TRBJ2-7	.	once	CAWSPDSSYEQYF	TGTGCCTGGAGTCCGGACAGCTCCTACGAGCAGTACTTC
TRBV7-2	TRBJ2-7	.	.	CASSPDQVRYEQYF	TGTGCCAGCAGCCCCGACCAGGTGCGCTACGAGCAGTACTTC
TRBV6-5	TRBJ1-1	TRBD1	.	CASRTDRVGTEAFF	TGTGCCAGCAGGACAGACAGGGTGGGCACTGAAGCTTTCTTT
TRBV15	TRBJ2-1	.	.	CATRRERSYNEQFF	TGTGCCACCAGAAGGGAGCGCTCCTACAATGAGCAGTTCTTC
TRBV5-1	TRBJ2-5	.	once	CASSLGASRETQYF	TGCGCCAGCAGCTTGGGAGCTAGCAGGGAGACCCAGTACTTC
TRBV10-3	TRBJ2-3	TRBD2	.	CAISNSGLAGEGKYF	TGTGCCATCAGCAACTCCGGACTAGCGGGGGAGGGGAAGTATTTT
TRBV5-4	TRBJ1-4	TRBD1	.	CASSSDRGRNEKLFF	TGTGCCAGCAGCTCGGACAGGGGGCGTAATGAAAAACTGTTTTTT
TRBV11-2	TRBJ2-1	.	.	CASSLTTYPYNEQFF	TGTGCCAGCAGCTTAACGACATACCCTTACAATGAGCAGTTCTTC
TRBV7-8	TRBJ1-4	TRBD1	.	CAIGEGATNEKLFF	TGTGCCATTGGCGAGGGGGCGACTAATGAAAAACTGTTTTTT
TRBV7-3	TRBJ2-5	TRBD1	.	CASSRQGETQYF	TGTGCCAGCAGCCGACAGGGAGAGACCCAGTACTTC
TRBV21-1	TRBJ1-2	.	once	CASSKGGQAKGYTF	TGTGCCAGCAGCAAAGGGGGACAGGCTAAGGGCTACACCTTC